This T cell receptor (beta chain) came from a study of CD8 T cells in Susac syndrome. Study-wide results and caveats: By the study's own acknowledgment, its TCR sequencing and HLA analysis included relatively few individuals.

The authors reverse transcribed roughly 0.5 to 1 ug RNA with random hexamers. In TCRdb, the immunoSEQ multiplex PCR reads were re-called with MiXCR into one record per CDR3 protein. The table has 120,000 to 150,000 distinct CDR3 sequences, roughly 95% seen once. The germline V gene encodes CDR1 MNHEY and CDR2 SVGAGI. The CDR3 runs to 11 residues. V shed 7 bases and J shed 7 bases, with 11 bases lying between them. The study sequenced TCR beta in blood CD8+ and CD4+ T cells. TEMRA cells were enriched by FACS, while CD8+ and CD4+ T cells were obtained through a negative isolation that was performed magnetically. This clonotype was counted once. Its cognate antigen is unknown.

The rearrangement links TRBV6-5 to TRBJ2-7; possibly TRBD2 for D (5 bases). Sequences were obtained from CD4+ T cells from PBMCs. This clonotype originated in a human donor in good health. In nucleotides, the CDR3 is TGTGCCAGCAATATAGGGAGTGAGCAGTACTTC. Its translation: CASNIGSEQYF.